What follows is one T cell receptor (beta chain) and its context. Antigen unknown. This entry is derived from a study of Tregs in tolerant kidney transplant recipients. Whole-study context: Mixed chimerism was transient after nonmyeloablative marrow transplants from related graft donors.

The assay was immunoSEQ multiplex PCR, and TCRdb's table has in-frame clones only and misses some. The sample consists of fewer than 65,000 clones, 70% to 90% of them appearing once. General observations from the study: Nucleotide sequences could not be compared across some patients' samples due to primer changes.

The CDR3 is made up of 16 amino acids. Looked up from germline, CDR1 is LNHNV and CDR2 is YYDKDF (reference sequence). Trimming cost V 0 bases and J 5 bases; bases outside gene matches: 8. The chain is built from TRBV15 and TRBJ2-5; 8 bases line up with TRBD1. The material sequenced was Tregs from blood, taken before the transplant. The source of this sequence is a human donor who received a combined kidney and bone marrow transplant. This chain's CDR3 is CATSRESPGGGETQYF. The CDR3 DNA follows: TGTGCCACCAGCAGAGAGTCCCCAGGGGGCGGGGAGACCCAGTACTTC.